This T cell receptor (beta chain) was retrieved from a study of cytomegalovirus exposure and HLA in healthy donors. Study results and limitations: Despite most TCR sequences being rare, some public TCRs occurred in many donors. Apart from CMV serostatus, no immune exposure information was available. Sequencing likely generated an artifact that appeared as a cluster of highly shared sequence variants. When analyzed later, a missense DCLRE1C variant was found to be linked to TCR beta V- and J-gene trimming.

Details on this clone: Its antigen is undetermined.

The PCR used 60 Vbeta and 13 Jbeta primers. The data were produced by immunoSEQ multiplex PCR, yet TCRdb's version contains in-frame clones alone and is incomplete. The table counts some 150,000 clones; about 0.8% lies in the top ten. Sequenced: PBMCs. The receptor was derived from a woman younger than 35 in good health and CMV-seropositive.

Here the CDR3 DNA reads TGTGCCAGCAGCGTAACTATGGCCTCCTATGGCTACACCTTC. Amino acids: CASSVTMASYGYTF. The V call is TRBV9, the J call TRBJ1-2; D not certain. This CDR3 region has 14 residues. V shed 1 base and J shed 4 bases, with 11 bases lying between them. CDR1 SGDLS and CDR2 YYNGEE come from the germline V gene.